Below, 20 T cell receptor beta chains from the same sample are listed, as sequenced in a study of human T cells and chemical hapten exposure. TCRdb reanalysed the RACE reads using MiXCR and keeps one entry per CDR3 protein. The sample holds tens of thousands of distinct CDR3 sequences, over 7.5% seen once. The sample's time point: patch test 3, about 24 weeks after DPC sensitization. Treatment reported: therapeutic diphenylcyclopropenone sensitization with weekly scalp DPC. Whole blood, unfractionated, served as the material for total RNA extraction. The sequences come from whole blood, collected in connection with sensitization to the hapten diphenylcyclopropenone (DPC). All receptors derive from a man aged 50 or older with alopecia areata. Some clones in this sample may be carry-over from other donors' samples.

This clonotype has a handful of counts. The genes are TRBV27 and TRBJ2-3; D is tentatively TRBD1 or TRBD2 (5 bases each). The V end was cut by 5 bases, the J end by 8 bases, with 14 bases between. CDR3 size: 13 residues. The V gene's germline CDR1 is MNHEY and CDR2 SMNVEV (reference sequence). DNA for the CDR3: TGTGCCAGCAGTACATCTAGGGGAGCTACGCAGTATTTT. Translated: CASSTSRGATQYF.

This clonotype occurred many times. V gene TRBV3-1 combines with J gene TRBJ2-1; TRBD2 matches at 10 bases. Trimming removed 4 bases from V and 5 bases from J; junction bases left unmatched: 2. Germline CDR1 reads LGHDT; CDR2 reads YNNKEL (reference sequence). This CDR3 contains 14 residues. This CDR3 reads CASSRTSGNNEQFF. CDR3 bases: TGTGCCAGCAGCCGAACTAGCGGGAACAATGAGCAGTTCTTC.

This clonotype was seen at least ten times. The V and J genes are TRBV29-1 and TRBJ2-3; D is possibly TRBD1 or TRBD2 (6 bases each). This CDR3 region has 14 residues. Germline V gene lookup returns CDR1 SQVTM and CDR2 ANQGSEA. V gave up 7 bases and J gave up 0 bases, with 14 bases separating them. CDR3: CSAEGGLSTDTQYF. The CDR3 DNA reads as TGCAGCGCAGAAGGGGGGCTTAGCACAGATACGCAGTATTTT.

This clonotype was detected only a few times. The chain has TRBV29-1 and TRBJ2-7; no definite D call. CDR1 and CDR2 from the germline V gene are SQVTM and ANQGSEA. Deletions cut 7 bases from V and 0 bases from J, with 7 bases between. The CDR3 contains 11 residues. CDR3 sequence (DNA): TGCAGCGCGACAAGCTCCTACGAGCAGTACTTC. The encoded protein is CSATSSYEQYF.

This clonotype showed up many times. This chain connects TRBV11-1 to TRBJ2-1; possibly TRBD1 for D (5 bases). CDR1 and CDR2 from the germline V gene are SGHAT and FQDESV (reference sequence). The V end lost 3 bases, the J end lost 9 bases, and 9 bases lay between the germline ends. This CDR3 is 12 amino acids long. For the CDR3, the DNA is TGTGCCAGCAGCTTTGGGGCCGGTGAGCAGTTCTTC. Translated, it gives CASSFGAGEQFF.

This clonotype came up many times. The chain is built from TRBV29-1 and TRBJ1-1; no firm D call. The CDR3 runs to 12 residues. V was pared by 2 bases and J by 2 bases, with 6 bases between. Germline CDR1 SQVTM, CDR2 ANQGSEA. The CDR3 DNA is TGCAGCGTTGAACACCAAAACACTGAAGCTTTCTTT. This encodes CSVEHQNTEAFF.

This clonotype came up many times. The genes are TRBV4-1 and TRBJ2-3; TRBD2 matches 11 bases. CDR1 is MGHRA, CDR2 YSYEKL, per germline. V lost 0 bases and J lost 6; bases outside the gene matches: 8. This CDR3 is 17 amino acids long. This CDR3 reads CASSQDRGTSGSDTQYF. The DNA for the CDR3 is TGCGCCAGCAGCCAAGATAGGGGGACTAGCGGATCCGATACGCAGTATTTT.

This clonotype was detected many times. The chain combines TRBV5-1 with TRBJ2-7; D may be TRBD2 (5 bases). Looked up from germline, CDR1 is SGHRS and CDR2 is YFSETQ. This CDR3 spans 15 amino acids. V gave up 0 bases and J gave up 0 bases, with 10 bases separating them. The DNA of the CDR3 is TGCGCCAGCAGCTTGGGAGCGGAGAGCTCCTACGAGCAGTACTTC. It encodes CASSLGAESSYEQYF.

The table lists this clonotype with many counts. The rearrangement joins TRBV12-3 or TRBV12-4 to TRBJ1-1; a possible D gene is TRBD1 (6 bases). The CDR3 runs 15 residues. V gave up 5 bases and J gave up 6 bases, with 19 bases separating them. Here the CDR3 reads CASSPIPRGNAEAFF. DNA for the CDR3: TGTGCCAGCAGTCCGATCCCCAGGGGTAACGCTGAAGCTTTCTTT.

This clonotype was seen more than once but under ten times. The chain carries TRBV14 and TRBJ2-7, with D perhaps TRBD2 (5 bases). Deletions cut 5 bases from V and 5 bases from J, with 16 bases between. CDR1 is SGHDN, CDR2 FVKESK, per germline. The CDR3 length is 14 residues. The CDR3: CASSKSLAIHEQYF. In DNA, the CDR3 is TGTGCCAGCAGCAAATCGCTAGCTATCCACGAGCAGTACTTC.

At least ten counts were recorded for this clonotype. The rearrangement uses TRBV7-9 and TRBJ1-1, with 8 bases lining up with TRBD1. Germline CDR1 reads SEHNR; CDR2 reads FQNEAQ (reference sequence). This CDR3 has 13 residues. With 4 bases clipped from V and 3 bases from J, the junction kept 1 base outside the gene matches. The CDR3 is CASSSQGDTEAFF. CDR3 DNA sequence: TGTGCCAGCAGCTCACAGGGGGACACTGAAGCTTTCTTT.

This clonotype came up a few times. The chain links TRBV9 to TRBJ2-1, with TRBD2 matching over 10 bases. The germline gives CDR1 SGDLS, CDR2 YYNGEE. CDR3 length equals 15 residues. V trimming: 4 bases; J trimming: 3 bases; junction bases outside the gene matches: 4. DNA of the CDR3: TGTGCCAGCAGCAGTACTAGCGGGAACTACAATGAGCAGTTCTTC. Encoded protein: CASSSTSGNYNEQFF.

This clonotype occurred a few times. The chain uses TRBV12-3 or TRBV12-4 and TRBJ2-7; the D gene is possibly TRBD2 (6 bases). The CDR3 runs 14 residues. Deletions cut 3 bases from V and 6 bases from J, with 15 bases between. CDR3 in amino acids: CASSFGGRAGEQYF. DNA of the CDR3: TGTGCCAGCAGTTTTGGCGGTCGAGCGGGCGAGCAGTACTTC.

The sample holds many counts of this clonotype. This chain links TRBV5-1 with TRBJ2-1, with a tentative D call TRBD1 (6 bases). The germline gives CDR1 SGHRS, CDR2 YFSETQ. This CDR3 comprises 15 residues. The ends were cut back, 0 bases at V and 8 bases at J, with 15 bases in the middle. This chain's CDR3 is CASSLAGEDRDEQFF. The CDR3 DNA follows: TGCGCCAGCAGCTTGGCAGGGGAAGATAGGGATGAGCAGTTCTTC.

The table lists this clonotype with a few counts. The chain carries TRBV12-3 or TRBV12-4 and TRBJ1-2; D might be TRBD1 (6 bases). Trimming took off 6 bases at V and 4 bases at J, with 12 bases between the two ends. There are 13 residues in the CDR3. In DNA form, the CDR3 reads TGTGCCAGCAGCCCCGACAGGCTCTATGGCTACACCTTC. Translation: CASSPDRLYGYTF.

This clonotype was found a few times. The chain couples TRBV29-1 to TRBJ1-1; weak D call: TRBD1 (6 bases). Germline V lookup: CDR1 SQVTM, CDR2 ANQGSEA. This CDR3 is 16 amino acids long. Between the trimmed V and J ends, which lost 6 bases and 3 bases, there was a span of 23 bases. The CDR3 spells CSVPRGGLVLDTEAFF. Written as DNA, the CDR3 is TGCAGCGTCCCTAGGGGGGGGCTTGTTTTGGACACTGAAGCTTTCTTT.

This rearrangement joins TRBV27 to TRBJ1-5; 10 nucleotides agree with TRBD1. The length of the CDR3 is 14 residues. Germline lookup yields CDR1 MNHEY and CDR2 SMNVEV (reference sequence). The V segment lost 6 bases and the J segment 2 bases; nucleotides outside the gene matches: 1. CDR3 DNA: TGTGCCAGCAGGGGGACAGGGGGCAATCAGCCCCAGCATTTT. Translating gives CASRGTGGNQPQHF.

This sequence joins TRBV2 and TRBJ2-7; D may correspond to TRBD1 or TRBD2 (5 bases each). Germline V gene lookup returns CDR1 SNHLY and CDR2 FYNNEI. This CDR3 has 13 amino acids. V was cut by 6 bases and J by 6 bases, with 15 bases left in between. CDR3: CASSRDVQGEQYF. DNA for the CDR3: TGTGCCAGCAGCCGGGACGTCCAAGGCGAGCAGTACTTC.

CDR3 bases: TGCAGTGCTAGAGAAGGTGGGAGAGCAGAAGAGACCCAGTACTTC. It codes for CSAREGGRAEETQYF. The gene calls are TRBV20-1 and TRBJ2-5, with D possibly matching TRBD2 (5 bases). The V gene lost 0 bases and the J gene lost 3 bases, with 14 bases spanning the gap. CDR3 length: 15 amino acids. CDR1 and CDR2 from the germline V gene are DFQATT and SNEGSKA (reference sequence).

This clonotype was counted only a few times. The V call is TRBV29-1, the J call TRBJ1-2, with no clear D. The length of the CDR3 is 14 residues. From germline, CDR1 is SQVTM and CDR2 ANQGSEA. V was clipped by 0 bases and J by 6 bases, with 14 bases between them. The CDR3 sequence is CSVEEPKDTHGYTF. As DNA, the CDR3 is TGCAGCGTTGAAGAGCCGAAGGATACCCATGGCTACACCTTC. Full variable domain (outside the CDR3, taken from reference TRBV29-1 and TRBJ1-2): SAVISQKPSRDICQRGTSLTIQCQVDSQVTMMFWYRQQPGQSLTLIATANQGSEATYESGFVIDKFPISRPNLTFSTLTVSNMSPEDSSIYLCSVEEPKDTHGYTFGSGTRLTVV.